This entry concerns a single T cell receptor beta chain. The antigen remains unidentified. This sample is part of a study of OX40 agonist ivuxolimab in advanced cancers. Trimming shortened V by 1 base and J by 0 bases, and 9 bases separated the two germline ends. Per the germline V gene, CDR1 is SGHAT and CDR2 is FQNNGV. The CDR3 is 15 amino acids. Profiling relied on immunoSEQ multiplex PCR, and the TCRdb table lists in-frame clones only, not all of them. Of 57,000 or so clones listed, over 80% are singletons. Study-wide results and caveats: CD4+ T cells averaged fewer expanded clones than CD8+ T cells.

Autoimmune disease history or systemic immunosuppression excluded patients. Sequenced here: CD4+ or CD8+ T cells sorted from blood, sampled in a trial of the OX40 agonist ivuxolimab. The clonotype comes from an adult with an advanced solid tumor such as melanoma, head and neck, liver or kidney cancer. The V and J genes are TRBV11-2 and TRBJ1-1, with D unclear. The CDR3 nucleotides read TGTGCCAGCAGCTTAGTGATCGGGATGAACACTGAAGCTTTCTTT. Translating it yields CASSLVIGMNTEAFF. Full variable domain (missing parts from reference TRBV11-2 and TRBJ1-1): EAGVAQSPRYKIIEKRQSVAFWCNPISGHATLYWYQQILGQGPKLLIQFQNNGVVDDSQLPKDRFSAERLKGVDSTLKIQPAKLEDSAVYLCASSLVIGMNTEAFFGQGTRLTVV.